This T cell receptor (beta chain) was captured by sequencing in a study of identical twins. Addition of a universal primer site occurred through template switching, and cDNA carried unique molecular identifiers. TCRdb used MiXCR to reprocess the 5' RACE reads, holding one entry per CDR3 protein. The sample lists around 1.7 million distinct CDR3 sequences, less than 40% occurring once. This clonotype has more than one count but fewer than ten. The CDR3 length is 15 residues. Germline values: CDR1 MDHEN, CDR2 SYDVKM. V lost 2 bases and J 3 bases, leaving 13 bases between the germline ends. The TCR sequence derives from a newborn girl in good health. The V gene is TRBV28, the J gene TRBJ1-1; D possibly corresponds to TRBD1 (5 bases). The sequencing input was cord blood. This CDR3 reads CASSLGGLRYTEAFF. The DNA for the CDR3 is TGTGCCAGCAGTTTAGGGGGTCTACGTTACACTGAAGCTTTCTTT.